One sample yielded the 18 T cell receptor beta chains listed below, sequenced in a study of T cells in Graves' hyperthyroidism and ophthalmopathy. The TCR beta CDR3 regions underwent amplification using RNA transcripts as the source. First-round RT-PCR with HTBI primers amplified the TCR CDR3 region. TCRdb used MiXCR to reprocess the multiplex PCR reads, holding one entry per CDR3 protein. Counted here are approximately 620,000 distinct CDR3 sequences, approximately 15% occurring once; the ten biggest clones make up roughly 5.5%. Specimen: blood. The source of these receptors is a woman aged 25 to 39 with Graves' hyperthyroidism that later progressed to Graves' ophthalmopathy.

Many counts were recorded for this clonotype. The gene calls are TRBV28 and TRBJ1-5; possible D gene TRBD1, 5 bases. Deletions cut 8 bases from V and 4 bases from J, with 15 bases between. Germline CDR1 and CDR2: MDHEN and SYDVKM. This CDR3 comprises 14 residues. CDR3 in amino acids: CASEEGLANQPQHF. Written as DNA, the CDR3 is TGTGCCAGCGAAGAGGGGCTAGCGAATCAGCCCCAGCATTTT.

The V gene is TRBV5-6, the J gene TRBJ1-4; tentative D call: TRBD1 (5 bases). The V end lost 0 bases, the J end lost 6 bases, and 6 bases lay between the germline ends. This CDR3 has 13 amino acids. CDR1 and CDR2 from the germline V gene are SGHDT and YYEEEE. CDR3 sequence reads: CASSLGQYEKLFF. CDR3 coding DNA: TGTGCCAGCAGCTTGGGACAGTATGAAAAACTGTTTTTT.

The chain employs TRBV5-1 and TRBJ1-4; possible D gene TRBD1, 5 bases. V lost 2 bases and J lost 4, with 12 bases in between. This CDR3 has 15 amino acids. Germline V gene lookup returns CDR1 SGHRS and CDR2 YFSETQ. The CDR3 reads CASSLQDGGNEKLFF. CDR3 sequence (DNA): TGCGCCAGCAGCTTACAGGACGGAGGTAATGAAAAACTGTTTTTT.

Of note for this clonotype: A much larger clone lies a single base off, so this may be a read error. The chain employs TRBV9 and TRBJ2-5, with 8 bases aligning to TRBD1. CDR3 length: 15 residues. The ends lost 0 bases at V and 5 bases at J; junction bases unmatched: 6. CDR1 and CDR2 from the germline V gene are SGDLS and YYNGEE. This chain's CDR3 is CASSVGTGCGETQYF. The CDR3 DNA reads TGTGCCAGCAGCGTAGGGACAGGGTGCGGGGAGACCCAGTACTTC.

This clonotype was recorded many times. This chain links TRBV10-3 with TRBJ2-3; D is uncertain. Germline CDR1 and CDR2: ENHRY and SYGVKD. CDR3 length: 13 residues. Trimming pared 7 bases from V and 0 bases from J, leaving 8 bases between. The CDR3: CAIKTDSTDTQYF. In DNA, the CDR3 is TGTGCCATCAAAACGGATAGCACAGATACGCAGTATTTT.

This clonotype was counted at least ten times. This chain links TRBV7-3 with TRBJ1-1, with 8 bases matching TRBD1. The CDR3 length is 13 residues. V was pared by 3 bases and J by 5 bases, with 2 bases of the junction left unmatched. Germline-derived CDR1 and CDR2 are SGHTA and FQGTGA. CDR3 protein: CASSFGQGTEAFF. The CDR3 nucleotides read TGTGCCAGCAGCTTTGGACAGGGAACTGAAGCTTTCTTT.

The CDR3 DNA reads TGTGCCAGCAGCGTAGAAGGGGGGGGGATGTGGACTGAAGCTTTCTTT. Translating gives CASSVEGGGMWTEAFF. The chain combines TRBV9 with TRBJ1-1; D possibly corresponds to TRBD1 (6 bases). Between the trimmed V and J ends, which lost 0 bases and 5 bases, there was a span of 17 bases. CDR1 and CDR2 (germline): SGDLS, YYNGEE. The CDR3 has 16 residues.

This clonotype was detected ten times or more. The CDR3 protein is CASNLPIGTSGGNEQFF. The CDR3 region has the DNA TGTGCCAGCAATCTCCCCATCGGGACTAGCGGGGGCAATGAGCAGTTCTTC. This sequence joins TRBV12-3 or TRBV12-4 and TRBJ2-1, with 14 bases that match TRBD2. This CDR3 is 17 amino acids long. With 7 bases clipped from V and 6 bases from J, the junction kept 11 bases outside the gene matches.

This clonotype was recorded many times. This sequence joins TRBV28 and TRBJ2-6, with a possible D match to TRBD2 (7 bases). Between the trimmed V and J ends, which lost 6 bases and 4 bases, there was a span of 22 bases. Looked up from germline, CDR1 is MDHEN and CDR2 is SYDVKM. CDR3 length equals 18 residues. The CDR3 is CASSKYPGAGAGANVLTF. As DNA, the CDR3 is TGTGCCAGCAGCAAATACCCTGGCGCGGGGGCCGGGGCCAACGTCCTGACTTTC.

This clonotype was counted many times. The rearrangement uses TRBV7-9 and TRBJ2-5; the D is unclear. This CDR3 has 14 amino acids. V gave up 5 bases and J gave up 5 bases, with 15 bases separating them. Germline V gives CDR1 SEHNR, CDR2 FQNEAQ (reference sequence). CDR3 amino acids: CASSTPVVIETQYF. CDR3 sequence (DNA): TGTGCCAGCAGCACACCTGTGGTTATCGAGACCCAGTACTTC.

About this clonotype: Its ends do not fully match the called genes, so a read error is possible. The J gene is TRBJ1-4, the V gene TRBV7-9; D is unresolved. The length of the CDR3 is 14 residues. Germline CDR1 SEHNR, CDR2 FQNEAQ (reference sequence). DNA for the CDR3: TGTGCCAGCAGCTTAGCGCAAAAGAATGGAAAACTGTTTTTT. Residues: CASSLAQKNGKLFF.

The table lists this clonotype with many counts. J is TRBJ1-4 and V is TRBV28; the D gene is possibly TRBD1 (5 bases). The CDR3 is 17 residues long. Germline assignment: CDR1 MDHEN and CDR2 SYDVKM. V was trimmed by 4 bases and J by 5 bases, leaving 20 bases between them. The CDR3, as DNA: TGTGCCAGCAGTTCCTTGAGGGGTGCCCCTGTCAATGAAAAACTGTTTTTT. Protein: CASSSLRGAPVNEKLFF.

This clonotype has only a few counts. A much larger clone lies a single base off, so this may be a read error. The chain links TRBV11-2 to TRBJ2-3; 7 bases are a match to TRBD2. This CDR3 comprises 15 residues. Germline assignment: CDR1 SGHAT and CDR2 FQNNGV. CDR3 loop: CVSSPAAGGTDTQYF. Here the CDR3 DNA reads TGTGTCAGCAGCCCAGCCGCGGGGGGCACAGATACGCAGTATTTT.

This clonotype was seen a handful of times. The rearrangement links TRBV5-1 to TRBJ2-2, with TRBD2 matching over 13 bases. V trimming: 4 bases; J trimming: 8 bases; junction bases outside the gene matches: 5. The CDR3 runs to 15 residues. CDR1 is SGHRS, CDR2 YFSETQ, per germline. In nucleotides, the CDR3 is TGCGCCAGCAGCGGGACTAGCGGGACGCGTGGGGAGCTGTTTTTT. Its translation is CASSGTSGTRGELFF. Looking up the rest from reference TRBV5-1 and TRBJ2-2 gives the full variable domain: KAGVTQTPRYLIKTRGQQVTLSCSPISGHRSVSWYQQTPGQGLQFLFEYFSETQRNKGNFPGRFSGRQFSNSRSEMNVSTLELGDSALYLCASSGTSGTRGELFFGEGSRLTVL.

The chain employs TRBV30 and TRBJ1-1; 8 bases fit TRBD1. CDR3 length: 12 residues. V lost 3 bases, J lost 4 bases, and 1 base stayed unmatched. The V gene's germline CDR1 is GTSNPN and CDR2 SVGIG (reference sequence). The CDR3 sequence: CAWRGQGTEAFF. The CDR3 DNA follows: TGTGCCTGGAGAGGACAGGGCACTGAAGCTTTCTTT.

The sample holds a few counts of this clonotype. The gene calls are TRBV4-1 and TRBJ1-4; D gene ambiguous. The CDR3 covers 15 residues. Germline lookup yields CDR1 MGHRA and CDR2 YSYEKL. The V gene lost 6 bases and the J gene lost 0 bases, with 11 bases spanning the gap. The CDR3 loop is CASRARQATNEKLFF. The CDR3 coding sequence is TGCGCCAGCAGAGCTCGACAAGCAACTAATGAAAAACTGTTTTTT.

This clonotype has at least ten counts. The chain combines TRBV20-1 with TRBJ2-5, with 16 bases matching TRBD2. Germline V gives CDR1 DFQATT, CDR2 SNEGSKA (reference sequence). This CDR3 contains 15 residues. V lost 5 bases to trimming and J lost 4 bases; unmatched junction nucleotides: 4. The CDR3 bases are TGCAGTGCTTTGGGACTAGCGGGAGGGCGAGAGACCCAGTACTTC. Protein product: CSALGLAGGRETQYF.

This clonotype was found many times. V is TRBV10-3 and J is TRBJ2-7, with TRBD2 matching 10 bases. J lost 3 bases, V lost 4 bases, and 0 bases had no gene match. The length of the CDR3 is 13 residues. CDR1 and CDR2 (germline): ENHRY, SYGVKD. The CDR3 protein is CAISASGSYEQYF. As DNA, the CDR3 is TGTGCCATCAGTGCTAGCGGGAGCTACGAGCAGTACTTC.